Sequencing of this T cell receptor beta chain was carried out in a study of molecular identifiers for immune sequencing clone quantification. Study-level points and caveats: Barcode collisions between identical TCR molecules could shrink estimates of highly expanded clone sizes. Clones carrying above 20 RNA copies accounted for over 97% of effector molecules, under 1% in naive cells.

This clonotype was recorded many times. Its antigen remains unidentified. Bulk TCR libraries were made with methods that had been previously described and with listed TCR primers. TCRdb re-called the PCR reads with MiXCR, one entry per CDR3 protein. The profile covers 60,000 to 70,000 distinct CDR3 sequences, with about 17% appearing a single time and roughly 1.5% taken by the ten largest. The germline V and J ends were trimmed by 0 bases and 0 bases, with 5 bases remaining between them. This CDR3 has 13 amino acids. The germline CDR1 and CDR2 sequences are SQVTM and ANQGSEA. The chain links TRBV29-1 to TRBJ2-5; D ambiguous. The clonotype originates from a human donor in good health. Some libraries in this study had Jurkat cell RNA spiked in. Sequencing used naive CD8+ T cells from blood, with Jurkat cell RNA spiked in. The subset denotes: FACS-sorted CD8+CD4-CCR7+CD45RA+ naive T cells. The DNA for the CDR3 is TGCAGCGTTGAAGACGGCAACCAAGAGACCCAGTACTTC. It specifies CSVEDGNQETQYF.